This T cell receptor (beta chain) was obtained from a study of blood T cell repertoires in COVID-19. This clone was picked up one time. Germline assignment: CDR1 MNHEY and CDR2 SVGAGI. This CDR3 region has 16 residues. J gave up 4 bases and V 2 bases, and 8 bases lay outside the gene matches. Produced via immunoSEQ multiplex PCR; TCRdb's table is partial and in-frame only. The repertoire holds around 68,000 clones, 88% seen once, with 2% to 2.5% in the top ten. The source is a human donor in a cohort sampled during active COVID-19. Sequencing used peripheral blood. The genes are TRBV6-5 and TRBJ1-1; TRBD1 aligns across 9 bases. The CDR3 sequence: CASSYGRGTGFTEAFF. The CDR3 DNA reads as TGTGCCAGCAGTTACGGCCGCGGGACAGGGTTCACTGAAGCTTTCTTT.